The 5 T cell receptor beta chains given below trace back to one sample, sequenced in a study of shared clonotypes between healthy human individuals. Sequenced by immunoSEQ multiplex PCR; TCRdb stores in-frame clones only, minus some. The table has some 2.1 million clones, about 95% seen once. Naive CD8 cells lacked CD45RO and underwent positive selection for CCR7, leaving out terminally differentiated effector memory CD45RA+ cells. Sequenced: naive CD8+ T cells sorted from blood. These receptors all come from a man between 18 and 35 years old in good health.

The CDR3 reads CASSEWQGAYEQYF. The CDR3 DNA reads as TGTGCCAGCAGTGAATGGCAGGGGGCCTACGAGCAGTACTTC. This chain joins TRBV6-1 and TRBJ2-7; 7 bases line up with TRBD1. After removal of 2 bases from V and 2 bases from J, the junction contained 3 bases not matched to a gene. In germline, CDR1 is MNHNS, CDR2 SASEGT. The CDR3 extends over 14 amino acids.

For the CDR3, the DNA is TGTGCCAGCAGTTATGGTGCTAGCAATCAGCCCCAGCATTTT. Translating gives CASSYGASNQPQHF. The gene calls are TRBV6-5 and TRBJ1-5; D remains ambiguous. Looked up from germline, CDR1 is MNHEY and CDR2 is SVGAGI. The V and J ends lost 3 bases and 0 bases respectively, with 6 bases between them. The length of the CDR3 is 14 residues.

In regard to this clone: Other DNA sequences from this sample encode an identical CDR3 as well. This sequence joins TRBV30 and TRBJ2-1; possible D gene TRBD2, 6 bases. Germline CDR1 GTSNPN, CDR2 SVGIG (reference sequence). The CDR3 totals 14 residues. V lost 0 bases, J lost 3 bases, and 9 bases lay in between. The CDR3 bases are TGTGCCTGGAGTGTTGGTAGCGGCTACAATGAGCAGTTCTTC. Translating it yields CAWSVGSGYNEQFF. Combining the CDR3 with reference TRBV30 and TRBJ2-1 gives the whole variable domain SQTIHQWPATLVQPVGSPLSLECTVEGTSNPNLYWYRQAAGRGLQLLFYSVGIGQISSEVPQNLSASRPQDRQFILSSKKLLLSDSGFYLCAWSVGSGYNEQFFGPGTRLTVL.

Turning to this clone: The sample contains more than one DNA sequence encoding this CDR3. Here the CDR3 DNA reads TGTGCCAGCAGCTTGTCGGGCCCTACCTACGAGCAGTACTTC. Protein: CASSLSGPTYEQYF. The chain has TRBV5-6 and TRBJ2-7, with unresolved D. With 1 base removed from V and 2 bases from J, the gap between germline ends came to 10 bases. In germline, CDR1 is SGHDT, CDR2 YYEEEE. This CDR3 comprises 14 residues.

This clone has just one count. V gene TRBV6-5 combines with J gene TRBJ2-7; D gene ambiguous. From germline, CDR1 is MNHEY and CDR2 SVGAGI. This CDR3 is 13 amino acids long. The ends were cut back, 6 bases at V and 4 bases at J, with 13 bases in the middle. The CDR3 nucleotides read TGTGCCAGCAGCCTCCTCGGACGGTACGAGCAGTACTTC. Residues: CASSLLGRYEQYF.